The 20 T cell receptor beta chains given below trace back to one sample, sequenced in a study of blood T cell repertoires in COVID-19. Only in-frame clones appear in the TCRdb table, and some are missing; sequencing was by immunoSEQ multiplex PCR. Counted here are 150,000 to 200,000 clones, around 91% occurring once; the ten biggest clones make up roughly 0.77%. The sequenced material came from PBMCs or T cells enriched from blood (not recorded which). The receptors come from a woman aged 18-35 years who had recovered from COVID-19.

This chain links TRBV6-4 with TRBJ2-7; D is possibly TRBD2 (6 bases). The V end lost 6 bases, the J end lost 2 bases, and 14 bases lay between the germline ends. CDR3 length equals 14 residues. Germline loops: CDR1 MRHNA, CDR2 SNTAGT. CDR3 in amino acids: CASRTGTSPYEQYF. CDR3 nucleotide sequence: TGTGCCAGCAGGACCGGGACTTCTCCCTACGAGCAGTACTTC.

This clone was seen only a few times. This chain links TRBV28 with TRBJ2-3; D unclear. Germline lookup yields CDR1 MDHEN and CDR2 SYDVKM. This CDR3 is built from 16 residues. With 1 base removed from V and 0 bases from J, the gap between germline ends came to 11 bases. The CDR3 loop reads CASSLSRAGSTDTQYF. The CDR3 DNA sequence: TGTGCCAGCAGTTTATCCCGCGCAGGTAGCACAGATACGCAGTATTTT.

The V and J genes are TRBV2 and TRBJ1-2; D remains unclear. Germline V gene data show CDR1 as SNHLY and CDR2 as FYNNEI. The CDR3 is 12 amino acids. The V gene lost 8 bases and the J gene lost 3 bases, with 10 bases spanning the gap. This CDR3 is CASEATDYGYTF. The CDR3 nucleotides are TGTGCCAGCGAAGCGACGGACTATGGCTACACCTTC.

The V and J genes are TRBV5-1 and TRBJ2-7, with 8 nucleotides matching TRBD2. Trimming at V came to 0 bases and at J to 7 bases, leaving 9 bases not matched to a gene. Germline CDR1 reads SGHRS; CDR2 reads YFSETQ. This CDR3 is 15 amino acids long. The CDR3 nucleotides are TGCGCCAGCAGCTTGGAAGGCACCCGGGGGGGGGAGCAGTACTTC. Translated: CASSLEGTRGGEQYF.

V gene TRBV28 combines with J gene TRBJ2-7; the D gene is possibly TRBD1 (5 bases). In germline, CDR1 is MDHEN, CDR2 SYDVKM. The CDR3 totals 16 residues. The germline V and J ends were trimmed by 6 bases and 0 bases, with 18 bases remaining between them. In DNA form, the CDR3 reads TGTGCCAGCAGGCGCCGTTTTACAGGCTTCTCCTACGAGCAGTACTTC. It codes for CASRRRFTGFSYEQYF.

The chain is built from TRBV4-2 and TRBJ2-1, with 14 positions matching TRBD2. The V gene end was trimmed by 4 bases and the J gene end by 0 bases; junction bases not matched to a gene: 5. The CDR3 spans 18 residues. Germline loops: CDR1 LGHNA, CDR2 YNFKEQ. Here the CDR3 reads CASSPGTSGSGSYNEQFF. CDR3 nucleotides: TGTGCCAGCAGCCCCGGGACTAGCGGGAGTGGCTCCTACAATGAGCAGTTCTTC.

The rearrangement links TRBV5-4 to TRBJ2-3, with a possible D match to TRBD2 (5 bases). CDR3 length: 17 residues. V dropped 2 bases and J dropped 3 bases, with 19 bases sitting between them. Germline V CDR1 and CDR2: SGHNT, YYREEE (reference sequence). CDR3 sequence reads: CASSLPRSLRGTDTQYF. CDR3 bases: TGTGCCAGCAGCTTACCTAGATCCCTTCGAGGGACAGATACGCAGTATTTT. The variable domain in full, with the rest retrieved from reference TRBV5-4 and TRBJ2-3, is ETGVTQSPTHLIKTRGQQVTLRCSSQSGHNTVSWYQQALGQGPQFIFQYYREEENGRGNFPPRFSGLQFPNYSSELNVNALELDDSALYLCASSLPRSLRGTDTQYFGPGTRLTVL.

CDR3 loop: CSVVPGGHTEAFF. The CDR3 DNA reads as TGCAGCGTTGTTCCAGGGGGGCACACTGAAGCTTTCTTT. The chain is built from TRBV29-1 and TRBJ1-1, with TRBD1 matching 7 bases. V shed 4 bases and J 3 bases; nucleotides not matched to a gene: 5. The germline CDR1 and CDR2 sequences are SQVTM and ANQGSEA. CDR3 length equals 13 residues.

V gene TRBV14 combines with J gene TRBJ2-7; 13 bases agree with TRBD2. The V and J ends lost 4 bases and 6 bases, in that order; junction bases with no gene match: 9. There are 16 residues in the CDR3. CDR1 is SGHDN and CDR2 is FVKESK in the germline V gene. The CDR3 nucleotides read TGTGCCAGCAGCCTCTGGACTAGCGGGAGTCCGCGCGAGCAGTACTTC. Translated: CASSLWTSGSPREQYF.

This chain uses TRBV18 with TRBJ1-1; weak D call: TRBD1 (6 bases). This CDR3 spans 12 amino acids. Germline lookup yields CDR1 KGHSH and CDR2 LQKENI. V gave up 5 bases and J gave up 8 bases, with 12 bases separating them. CDR3 in DNA: TGTGCCAGCTCAAAAGGGGGAAGGGAAGCTTTCTTT. This translates into CASSKGGREAFF.

V usage is TRBV12-3 or TRBV12-4 and J usage is TRBJ1-5, with D perhaps TRBD1 (5 bases). V was cut by 5 bases and J by 5 bases, with 10 bases left in between. The CDR3 has 13 amino acids. CDR3 DNA sequence: TGTGCCAGCAGTCCTGGGGCCGATCAGCCCCAGCATTTT. Protein: CASSPGADQPQHF.

In this sample, this clone turned up a few times. J is TRBJ1-5 and V is TRBV10-3, with D possibly matching TRBD1 (6 bases). The V gene's germline CDR1 is ENHRY and CDR2 SYGVKD. Trimming pared 0 bases from V and 2 bases from J, leaving 8 bases between. This CDR3 is built from 15 residues. The CDR3 DNA reads TGTGCCATCAGTGAGTCCACAGGGCGCAATCAGCCCCAGCATTTT. Amino acid sequence: CAISESTGRNQPQHF.

The CDR3 nucleotides read TGTGCCAGCAGCCAAGCCGCGGGGGGGGACTACGAGCAGTACTTC. It translates to CASSQAAGGDYEQYF. The chain has TRBV4-2 and TRBJ2-7, with TRBD2 identical over 9 bases. The CDR3 sequence is 15 residues long. The trim removed 1 base at V and 3 bases at J, leaving 4 bases unmatched. Germline V CDR1 and CDR2: LGHNA, YNFKEQ.

The chain joins TRBV2 to TRBJ2-1; perhaps TRBD1 as D (6 bases). CDR3 length equals 14 residues. The germline V gene encodes CDR1 SNHLY and CDR2 FYNNEI. Trimming removed 2 bases from V and 12 bases from J, with 17 bases in between. The CDR3 protein is CASSESRLAGVQFF. The CDR3 coding sequence is TGTGCCAGCAGTGAATCCCGACTGGCAGGGGTGCAGTTCTTC.

V and J are TRBV9 and TRBJ1-2; D is ambiguous. The CDR3 totals 12 residues. Germline-derived CDR1 and CDR2 are SGDLS and YYNGEE. Trimming removed 4 bases at V and 8 bases at J, with 12 bases between. CDR3 region: CASSSRTSGYTF. The CDR3 DNA is TGTGCCAGCAGCTCTCGGACTTCGGGCTACACCTTC.

J is TRBJ2-1 and V is TRBV5-1; 7 nucleotides agree with TRBD1. V lost 4 bases, J lost 1 base, and 8 bases stayed unmatched. From germline, CDR1 is SGHRS and CDR2 YFSETQ. The CDR3 spans 16 residues. CDR3 sequence: CASSALTGISYNEQFF. The CDR3 nucleotides read TGCGCCAGCAGCGCCCTGACAGGGATATCCTACAATGAGCAGTTCTTC.

The chain is built from TRBV4-1 and TRBJ2-3; D is uncertain. Between the trimmed V and J ends, which lost 1 base and 4 bases, there was a span of 21 bases. Germline values: CDR1 MGHRA, CDR2 YSYEKL. This CDR3 contains 18 residues. This CDR3 reads CASSQGFLGASRADTQYF. DNA of the CDR3: TGCGCCAGCAGCCAAGGGTTTTTAGGTGCCTCACGGGCAGATACGCAGTATTTT.

This sequence joins TRBV3-1 (or the pseudogene TRBV3-2) and TRBJ2-2; TRBD2 agrees at 14 bases. Trimming at V came to 1 base and at J to 4 bases, leaving 8 bases not matched to a gene. This CDR3 contains 19 residues. CDR1 and CDR2 (germline): LGHDT, YNNKEL (reference sequence). The chain's CDR3 is CASSQALGTSGSFTGELFF. The CDR3 DNA follows: TGTGCCAGCAGCCAAGCCCTTGGGACTAGCGGGAGCTTCACCGGGGAGCTGTTTTTT.

The chain couples TRBV6-6 to TRBJ2-2; 9 bases line up with TRBD2. Losses at the gene ends were 7 bases for V and 1 base for J; bases not matched to a gene: 4. This CDR3 contains 15 residues. Germline CDR1 is MNHNY and CDR2 is SVGAGI (reference sequence). The CDR3 loop reads CASNRLAENTGELFF. The CDR3 DNA reads TGTGCCAGCAACCGACTAGCGGAGAACACCGGGGAGCTGTTTTTT.

In the case of this clone: The limits of the CDR3 on the DNA are not certain, so only TCRdb's listed CDR3 is given. The J gene is TRBJ1-1, the V gene TRBV29-1. From its first to its last residue, the CDR3 has 8 amino acids. Germline V lookup: CDR1 SQVTM, CDR2 ANQGSEA. CDR3: CSVGAGSF.